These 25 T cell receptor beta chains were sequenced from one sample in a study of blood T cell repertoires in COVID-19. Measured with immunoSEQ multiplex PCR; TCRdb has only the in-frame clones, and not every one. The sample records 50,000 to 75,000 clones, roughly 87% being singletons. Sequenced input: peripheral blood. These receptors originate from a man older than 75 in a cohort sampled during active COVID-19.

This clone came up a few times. The CDR3 reads CASRRGQGSSRAFF. CDR3 coding DNA: TGTGCCAGCAGACGGGGACAGGGATCTTCTCGAGCTTTCTTT. V usage is TRBV6-5 and J usage is TRBJ1-1; 9 bases are a match to TRBD1. V was pared by 6 bases and J by 10 bases, with 12 bases of the junction left unmatched. CDR1 and CDR2 (germline): MNHEY, SVGAGI. The CDR3 extends over 14 amino acids.

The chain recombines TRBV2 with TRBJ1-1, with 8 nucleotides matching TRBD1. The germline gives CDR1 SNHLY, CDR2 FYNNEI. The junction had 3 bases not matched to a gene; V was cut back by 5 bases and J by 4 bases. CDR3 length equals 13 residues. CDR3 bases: TGTGCCAGCAGTCGGCAGGGGGCCACTGAAGCTTTCTTT. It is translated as CASSRQGATEAFF.

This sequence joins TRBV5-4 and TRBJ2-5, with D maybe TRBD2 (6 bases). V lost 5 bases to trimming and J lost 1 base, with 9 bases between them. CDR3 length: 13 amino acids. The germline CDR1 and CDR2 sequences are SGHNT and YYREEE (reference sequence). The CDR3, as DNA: TGTGCCAGCAGTGGAGGGCCCCAAGAGACCCAGTACTTC. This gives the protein CASSGGPQETQYF.

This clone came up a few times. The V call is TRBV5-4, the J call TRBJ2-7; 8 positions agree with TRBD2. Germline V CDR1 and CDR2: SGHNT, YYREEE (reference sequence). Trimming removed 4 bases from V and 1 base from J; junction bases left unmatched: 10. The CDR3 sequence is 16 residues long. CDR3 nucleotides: TGTGCCAGCAGCCCTGGTCCTAGCGGGCTTTCCTACGAGCAGTACTTC. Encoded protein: CASSPGPSGLSYEQYF.

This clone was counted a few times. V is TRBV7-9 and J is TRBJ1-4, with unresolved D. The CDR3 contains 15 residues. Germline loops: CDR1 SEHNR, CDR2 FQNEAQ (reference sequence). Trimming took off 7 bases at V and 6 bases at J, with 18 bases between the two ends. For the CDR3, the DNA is TGTGCCAGCACCTTGGGCGTTAGCGCGTATGAAAAACTGTTTTTT. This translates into CASTLGVSAYEKLFF. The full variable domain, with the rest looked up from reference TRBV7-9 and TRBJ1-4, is DTGVSQNPRHKITKRGQNVTFRCDPISEHNRLYWYRQTLGQGPEFLTYFQNEAQLEKSRLLSDRFSAERPKGSFSTLEIQRTEQGDSAMYLCASTLGVSAYEKLFFGSGTQLSVL.

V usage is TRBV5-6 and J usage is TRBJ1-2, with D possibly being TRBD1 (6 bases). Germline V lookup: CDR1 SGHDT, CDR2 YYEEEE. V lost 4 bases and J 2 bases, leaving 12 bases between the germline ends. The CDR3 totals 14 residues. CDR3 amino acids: CASSLGTTNYGYTF. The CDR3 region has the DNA TGTGCCAGCAGCCTAGGGACAACCAACTATGGCTACACCTTC. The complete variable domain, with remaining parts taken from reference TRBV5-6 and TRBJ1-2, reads DAGVTQSPTHLIKTRGQQVTLRCSPKSGHDTVSWYQQALGQGPQFIFQYYEEEERQRGNFPDRFSGHQFPNYSSELNVNALLLGDSALYLCASSLGTTNYGYTFGSGTRLTVV.

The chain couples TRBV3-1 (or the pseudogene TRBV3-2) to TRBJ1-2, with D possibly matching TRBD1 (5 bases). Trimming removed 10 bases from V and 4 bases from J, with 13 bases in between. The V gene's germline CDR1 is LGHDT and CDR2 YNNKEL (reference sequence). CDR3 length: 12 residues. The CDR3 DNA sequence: TGTGCCACGTGGGGGACTGCCTATGGCTACACCTTC. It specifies CATWGTAYGYTF.

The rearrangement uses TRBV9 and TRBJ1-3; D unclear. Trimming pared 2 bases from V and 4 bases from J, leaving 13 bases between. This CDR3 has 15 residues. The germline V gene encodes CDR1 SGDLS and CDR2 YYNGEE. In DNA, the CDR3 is TGTGCCAGCAGCGTCTCCGGGATGACGGGAAACACCATATATTTT. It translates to CASSVSGMTGNTIYF. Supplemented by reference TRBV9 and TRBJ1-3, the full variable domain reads DSGVTQTPKHLITATGQRVTLRCSPRSGDLSVYWYQQSLDQGLQFLIQYYNGEERAKGNILERFSAQQFPDLHSELNLSSLELGDSALYFCASSVSGMTGNTIYFGEGSWLTVV.

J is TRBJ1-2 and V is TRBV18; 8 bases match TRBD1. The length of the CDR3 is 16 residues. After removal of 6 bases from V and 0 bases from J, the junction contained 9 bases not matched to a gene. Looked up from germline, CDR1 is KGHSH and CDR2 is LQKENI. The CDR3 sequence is CASSLGQGLANYGYTF. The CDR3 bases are TGTGCCAGCTCCCTAGGACAGGGCCTCGCTAACTATGGCTACACCTTC.

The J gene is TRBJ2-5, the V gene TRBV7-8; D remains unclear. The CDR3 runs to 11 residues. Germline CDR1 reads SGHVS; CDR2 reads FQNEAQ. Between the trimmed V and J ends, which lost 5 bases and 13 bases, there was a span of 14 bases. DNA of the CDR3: TGTGCCAGCAGCATCGACACGCTTCGGTACTTC. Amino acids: CASSIDTLRYF.

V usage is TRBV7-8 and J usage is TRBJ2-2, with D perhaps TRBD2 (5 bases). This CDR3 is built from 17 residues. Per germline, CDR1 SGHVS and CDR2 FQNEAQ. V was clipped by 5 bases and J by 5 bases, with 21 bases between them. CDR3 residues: CASSITDGGPRTGELFF. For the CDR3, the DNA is TGTGCCAGCAGCATTACGGACGGAGGCCCGAGGACCGGGGAGCTGTTTTTT.

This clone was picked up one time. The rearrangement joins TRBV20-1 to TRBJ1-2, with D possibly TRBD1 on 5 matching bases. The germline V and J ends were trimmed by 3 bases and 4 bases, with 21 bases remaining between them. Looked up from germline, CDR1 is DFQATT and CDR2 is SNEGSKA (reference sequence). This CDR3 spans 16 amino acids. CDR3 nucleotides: TGCAGTGCTAGTCAACCCCTATTTGGGGCCTCCTATGGCTACACCTTC. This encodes CSASQPLFGASYGYTF.

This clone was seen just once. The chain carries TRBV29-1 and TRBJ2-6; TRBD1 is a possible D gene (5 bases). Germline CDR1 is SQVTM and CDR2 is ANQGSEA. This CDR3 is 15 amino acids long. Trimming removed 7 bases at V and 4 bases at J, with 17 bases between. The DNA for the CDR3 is TGCAGCGCACTGTTGCAGGGTCTCGGGGCCAACGTCCTGACTTTC. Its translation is CSALLQGLGANVLTF.

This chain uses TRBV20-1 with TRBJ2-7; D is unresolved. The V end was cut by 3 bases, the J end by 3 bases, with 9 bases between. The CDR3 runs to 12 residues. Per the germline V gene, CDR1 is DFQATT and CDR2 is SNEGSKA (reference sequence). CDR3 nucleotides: TGCAGTGCTAGTTTGGCAAACTACGAGCAGTACTTC. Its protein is CSASLANYEQYF.

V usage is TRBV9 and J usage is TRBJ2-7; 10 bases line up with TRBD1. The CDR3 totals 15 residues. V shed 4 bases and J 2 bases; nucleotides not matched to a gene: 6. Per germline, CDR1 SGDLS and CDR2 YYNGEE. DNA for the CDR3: TGTGCCAGCAGCCCGATGACAGGGGGCCCCTACGAGCAGTACTTC. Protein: CASSPMTGGPYEQYF.

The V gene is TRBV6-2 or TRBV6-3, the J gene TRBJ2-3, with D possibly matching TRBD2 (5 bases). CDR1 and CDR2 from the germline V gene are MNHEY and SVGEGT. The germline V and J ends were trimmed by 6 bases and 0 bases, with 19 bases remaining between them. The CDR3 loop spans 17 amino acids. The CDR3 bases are TGTGCCAGCAGCCCCCGGTCAAGCGGAATTAGCACAGATACGCAGTATTTT. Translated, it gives CASSPRSSGISTDTQYF.

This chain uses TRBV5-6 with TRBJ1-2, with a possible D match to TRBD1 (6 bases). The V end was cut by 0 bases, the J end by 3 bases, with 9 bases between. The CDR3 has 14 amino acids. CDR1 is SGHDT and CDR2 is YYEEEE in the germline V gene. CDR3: CASSLVSGDYGYTF. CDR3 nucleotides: TGTGCCAGCAGCTTGGTTTCAGGGGACTATGGCTACACCTTC.

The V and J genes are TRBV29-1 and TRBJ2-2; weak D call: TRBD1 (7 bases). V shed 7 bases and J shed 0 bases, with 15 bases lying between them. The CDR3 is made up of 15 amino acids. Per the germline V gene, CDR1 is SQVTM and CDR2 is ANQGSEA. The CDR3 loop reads CSGRQGGTNTGELFF. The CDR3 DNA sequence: TGCAGCGGTCGACAGGGCGGGACGAACACCGGGGAGCTGTTTTTT.

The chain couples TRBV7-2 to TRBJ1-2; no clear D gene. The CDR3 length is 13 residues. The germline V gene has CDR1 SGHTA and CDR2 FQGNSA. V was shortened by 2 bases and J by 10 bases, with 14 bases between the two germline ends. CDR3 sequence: CASSLYIISDYTF. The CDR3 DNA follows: TGTGCCAGCAGCTTATACATCATAAGTGACTACACCTTC.

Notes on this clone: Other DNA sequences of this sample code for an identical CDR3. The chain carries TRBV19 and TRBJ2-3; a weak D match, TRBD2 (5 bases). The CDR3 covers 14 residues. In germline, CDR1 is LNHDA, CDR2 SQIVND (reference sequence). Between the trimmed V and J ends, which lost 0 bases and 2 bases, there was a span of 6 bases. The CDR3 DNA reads TGTGCCAGTAGTATAGATCGGGACACAGATACGCAGTATTTT. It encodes CASSIDRDTDTQYF.

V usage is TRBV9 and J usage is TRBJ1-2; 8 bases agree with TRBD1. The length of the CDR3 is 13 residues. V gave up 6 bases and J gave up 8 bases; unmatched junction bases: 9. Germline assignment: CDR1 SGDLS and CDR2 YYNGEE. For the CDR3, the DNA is TGTGCCAGCATCTCTACAGGGACAGGAGGCTACACCTTC. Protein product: CASISTGTGGYTF. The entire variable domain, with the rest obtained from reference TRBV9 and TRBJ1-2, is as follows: DSGVTQTPKHLITATGQRVTLRCSPRSGDLSVYWYQQSLDQGLQFLIQYYNGEERAKGNILERFSAQQFPDLHSELNLSSLELGDSALYFCASISTGTGGYTFGSGTRLTVV.

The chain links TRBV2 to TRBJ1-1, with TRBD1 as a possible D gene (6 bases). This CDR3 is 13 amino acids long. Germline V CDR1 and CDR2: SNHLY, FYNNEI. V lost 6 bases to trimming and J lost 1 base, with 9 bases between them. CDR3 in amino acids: CASRQGQNTEAFF. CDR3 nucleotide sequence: TGTGCCAGCAGACAGGGACAGAACACTGAAGCTTTCTTT.

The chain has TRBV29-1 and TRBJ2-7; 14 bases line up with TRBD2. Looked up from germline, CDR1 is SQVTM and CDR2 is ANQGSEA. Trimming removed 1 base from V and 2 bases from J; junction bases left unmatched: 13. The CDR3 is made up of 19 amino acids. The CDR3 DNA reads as TGCAGCGTTGAAGCGGCCAGAGGGGGGACTAGCGGGAGCCCCTACGAGCAGTACTTC. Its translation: CSVEAARGGTSGSPYEQYF.

The CDR3: CASSYTRLRFEQYF. The CDR3 nucleotides are TGTGCCAGCAGTTACACCCGCCTTCGGTTCGAGCAGTACTTC. This sequence joins TRBV6-5 and TRBJ2-7; D is undetermined. Germline loops: CDR1 MNHEY, CDR2 SVGAGI. V dropped 2 bases and J dropped 6 bases, with 14 bases sitting between them. This CDR3 has 14 amino acids.

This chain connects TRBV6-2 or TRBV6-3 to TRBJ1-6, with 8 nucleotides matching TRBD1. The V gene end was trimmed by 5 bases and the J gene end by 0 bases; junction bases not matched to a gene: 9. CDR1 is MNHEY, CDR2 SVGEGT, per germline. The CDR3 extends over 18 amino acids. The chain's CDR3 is CASSQRQGLSSYNSPLHF. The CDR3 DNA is TGTGCCAGCAGTCAACGACAGGGGCTTAGCTCCTATAATTCACCCCTCCACTTT.